The T cell receptor (beta chain) described here comes from a study of shared clonotypes between healthy human individuals. Across the study: The study used three CD4 naive, three CD4 memory, two CD8 naive and one CD8 memory plate per donor.

In its sample, this clone was seen once. What it binds is not known. Study-wide points: Naive subsets typically showed greater estimated richness than memory subsets.

Researchers ran the assay at a deep level. Clones were read by immunoSEQ multiplex PCR, and TCRdb kept only the in-frame ones, dropping some. Among approximately 100,000 clones listed, roughly 69% were seen once. The CDR3 is 11 residues long. CDR1 is SNHLY and CDR2 is FYNNEI in the germline V gene. Deletions cut 4 bases from V and 5 bases from J, with 3 bases between. All donors were Caucasian adults living in Nashville, Tennessee. The chain joins TRBV2 to TRBJ2-1; D uncertain. The source of this sequence is a man aged 25-40 years in good health. The sequenced sample was memory CD8+ T cells sorted from blood. As for subset: CD45RO+ cells pooled with CCR7-negative TemRA cells. CDR3 protein: CASSADNEQFF. Written as DNA, the CDR3 is TGTGCCAGCAGTGCTGACAATGAGCAGTTCTTC.